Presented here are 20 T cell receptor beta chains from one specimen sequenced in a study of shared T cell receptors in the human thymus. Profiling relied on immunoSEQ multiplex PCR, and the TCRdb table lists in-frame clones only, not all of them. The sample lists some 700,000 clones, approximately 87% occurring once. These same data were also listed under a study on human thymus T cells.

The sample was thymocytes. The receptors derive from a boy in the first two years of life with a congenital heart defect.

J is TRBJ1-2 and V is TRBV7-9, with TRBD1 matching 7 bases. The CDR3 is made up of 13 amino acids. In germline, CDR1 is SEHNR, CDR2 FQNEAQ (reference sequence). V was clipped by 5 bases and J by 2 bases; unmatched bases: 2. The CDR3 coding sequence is TGTGCCAGCAGCCGGGACAGCAACTATGGCTACACCTTC. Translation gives CASSRDSNYGYTF. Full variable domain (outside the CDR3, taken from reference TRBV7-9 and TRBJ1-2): DTGVSQNPRHKITKRGQNVTFRCDPISEHNRLYWYRQTLGQGPEFLTYFQNEAQLEKSRLLSDRFSAERPKGSFSTLEIQRTEQGDSAMYLCASSRDSNYGYTFGSGTRLTVV.

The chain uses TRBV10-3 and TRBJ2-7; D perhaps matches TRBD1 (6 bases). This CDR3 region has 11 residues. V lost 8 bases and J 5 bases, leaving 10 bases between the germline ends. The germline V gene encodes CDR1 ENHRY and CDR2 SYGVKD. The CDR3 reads CAIGGRDEQYF. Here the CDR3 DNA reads TGTGCCATCGGGGGCAGGGACGAGCAGTACTTC.

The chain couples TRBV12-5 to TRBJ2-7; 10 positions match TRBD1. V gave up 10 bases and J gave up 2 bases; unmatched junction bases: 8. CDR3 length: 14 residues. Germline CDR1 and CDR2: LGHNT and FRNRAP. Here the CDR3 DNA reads TGTGCTACTAGACCGGGACAGGGGCCCTACGAGCAGTACTTC. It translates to CATRPGQGPYEQYF.

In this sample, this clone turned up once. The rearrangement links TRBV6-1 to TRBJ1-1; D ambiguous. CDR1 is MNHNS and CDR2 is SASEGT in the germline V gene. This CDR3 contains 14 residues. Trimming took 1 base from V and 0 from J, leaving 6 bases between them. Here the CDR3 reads CASSEVTLNTEAFF. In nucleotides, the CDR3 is TGTGCCAGCAGTGAAGTGACTTTGAACACTGAAGCTTTCTTT.

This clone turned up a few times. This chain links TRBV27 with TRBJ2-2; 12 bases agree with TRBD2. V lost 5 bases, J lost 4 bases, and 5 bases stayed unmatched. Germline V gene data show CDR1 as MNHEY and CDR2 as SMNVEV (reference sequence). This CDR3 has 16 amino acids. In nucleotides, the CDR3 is TGTGCCAGCAGTCTAGCGGGAGGGAGGGGCACCGGGGAGCTGTTTTTT. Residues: CASSLAGGRGTGELFF.

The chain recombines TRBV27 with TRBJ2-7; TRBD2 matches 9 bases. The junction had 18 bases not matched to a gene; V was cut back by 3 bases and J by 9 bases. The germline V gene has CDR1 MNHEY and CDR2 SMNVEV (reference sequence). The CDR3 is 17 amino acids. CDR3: CASSLGRGTSYMSGQYF. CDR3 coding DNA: TGTGCCAGCAGTTTGGGGCGCGGGACTAGCTACATGAGCGGGCAGTACTTC.

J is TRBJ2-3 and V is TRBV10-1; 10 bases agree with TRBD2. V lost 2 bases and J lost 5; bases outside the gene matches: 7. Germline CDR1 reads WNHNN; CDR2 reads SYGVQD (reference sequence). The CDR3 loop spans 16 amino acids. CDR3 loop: CASSEEPSGSGDTQYF. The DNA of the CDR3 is TGCGCCAGCAGTGAGGAACCTAGCGGGAGTGGAGATACGCAGTATTTT.

For the CDR3, the DNA is TGTGCCAGCAGCTTAGTCCAGCGGGAGCCCCCTAGCACAGATACGCAGTATTTT. This sequence encodes CASSLVQREPPSTDTQYF. The V and J genes are TRBV7-2 and TRBJ2-3; 8 nucleotides align to TRBD2. The CDR3 loop spans 18 amino acids. With 1 base clipped from V and 0 bases from J, the junction kept 9 bases outside the gene matches. Germline lookup yields CDR1 SGHTA and CDR2 FQGNSA.

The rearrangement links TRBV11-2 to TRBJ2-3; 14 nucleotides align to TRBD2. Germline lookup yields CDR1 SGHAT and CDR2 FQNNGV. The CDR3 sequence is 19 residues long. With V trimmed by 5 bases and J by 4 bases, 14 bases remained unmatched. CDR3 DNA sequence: TGTGCCAGCAGCCAGGGTAGACTAGCGGGAGGGGGGCGGCCAGATACGCAGTATTTT. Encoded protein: CASSQGRLAGGGRPDTQYF. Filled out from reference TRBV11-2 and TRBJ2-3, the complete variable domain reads EAGVAQSPRYKIIEKRQSVAFWCNPISGHATLYWYQQILGQGPKLLIQFQNNGVVDDSQLPKDRFSAERLKGVDSTLKIQPAKLEDSAVYLCASSQGRLAGGGRPDTQYFGPGTRLTVL.

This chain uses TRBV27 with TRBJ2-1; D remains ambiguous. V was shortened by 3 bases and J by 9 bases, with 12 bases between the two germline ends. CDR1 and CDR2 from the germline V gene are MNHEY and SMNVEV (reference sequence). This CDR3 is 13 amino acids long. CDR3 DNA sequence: TGTGCCAGCAGTTTCTCCTACTTCGGTGAGCAGTTCTTC. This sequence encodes CASSFSYFGEQFF.

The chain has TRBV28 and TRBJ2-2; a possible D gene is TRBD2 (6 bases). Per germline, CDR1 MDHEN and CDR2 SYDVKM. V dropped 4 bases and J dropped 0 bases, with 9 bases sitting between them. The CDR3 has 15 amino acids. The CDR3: CASSSGGTNTGELFF. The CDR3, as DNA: TGTGCCAGCAGTTCTGGCGGGACGAACACCGGGGAGCTGTTTTTT.

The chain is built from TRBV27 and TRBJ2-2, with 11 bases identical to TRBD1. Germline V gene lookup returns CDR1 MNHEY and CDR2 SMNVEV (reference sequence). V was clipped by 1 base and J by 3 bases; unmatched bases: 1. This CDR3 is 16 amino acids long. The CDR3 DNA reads TGTGCCAGCAGTTTATGGGACAGGGGGGACACCGGGGAGCTGTTTTTT. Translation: CASSLWDRGDTGELFF.

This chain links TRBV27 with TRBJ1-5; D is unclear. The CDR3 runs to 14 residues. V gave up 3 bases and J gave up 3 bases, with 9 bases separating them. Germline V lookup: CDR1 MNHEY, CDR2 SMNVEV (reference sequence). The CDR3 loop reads CASSFSQSNQPQHF. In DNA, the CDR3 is TGTGCCAGCAGTTTTAGCCAGTCCAATCAGCCCCAGCATTTT.

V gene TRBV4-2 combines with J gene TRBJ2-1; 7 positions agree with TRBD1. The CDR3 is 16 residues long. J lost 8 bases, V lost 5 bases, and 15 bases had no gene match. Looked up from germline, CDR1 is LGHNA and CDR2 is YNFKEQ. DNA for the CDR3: TGTGCCAGCAGCGGACGGACAGGTCCTAGTCTCCATGAGCAGTTCTTC. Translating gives CASSGRTGPSLHEQFF.

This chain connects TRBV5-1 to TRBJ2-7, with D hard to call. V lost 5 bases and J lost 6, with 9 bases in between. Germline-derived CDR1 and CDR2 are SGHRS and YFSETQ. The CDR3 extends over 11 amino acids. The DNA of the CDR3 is TGCGCCAGCAGGAACGGAGCCGAGCAGTACTTC. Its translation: CASRNGAEQYF.

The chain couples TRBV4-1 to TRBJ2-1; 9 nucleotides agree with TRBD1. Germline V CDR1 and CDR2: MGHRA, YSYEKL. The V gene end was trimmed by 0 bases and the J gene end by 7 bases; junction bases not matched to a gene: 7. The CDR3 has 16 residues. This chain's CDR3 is CASSQDIQGAGNEQFF. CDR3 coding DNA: TGCGCCAGCAGCCAAGATATACAGGGGGCTGGAAATGAGCAGTTCTTC.

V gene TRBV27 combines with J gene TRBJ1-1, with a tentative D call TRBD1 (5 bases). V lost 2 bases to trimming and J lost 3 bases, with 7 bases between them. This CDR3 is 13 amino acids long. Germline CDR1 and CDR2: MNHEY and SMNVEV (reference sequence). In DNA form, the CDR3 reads TGTGCCAGCAGTTTACAGGGCTACACTGAAGCTTTCTTT. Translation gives CASSLQGYTEAFF.

The chain's CDR3 is CASSTRTGGEKLFF. The CDR3 DNA reads TGTGCCAGCAGTACTCGGACAGGGGGGGAAAAACTGTTTTTT. The chain joins TRBV28 to TRBJ1-4; 10 nucleotides agree with TRBD1. V trimming: 5 bases; J trimming: 8 bases; junction bases outside the gene matches: 5. Germline V lookup: CDR1 MDHEN, CDR2 SYDVKM. The CDR3 has 14 residues.

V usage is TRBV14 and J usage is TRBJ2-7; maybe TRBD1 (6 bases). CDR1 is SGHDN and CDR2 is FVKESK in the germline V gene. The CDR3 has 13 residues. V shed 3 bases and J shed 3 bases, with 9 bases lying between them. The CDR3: CASSHGGGYEQYF. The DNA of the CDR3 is TGTGCCAGCAGCCATGGGGGCGGCTACGAGCAGTACTTC.

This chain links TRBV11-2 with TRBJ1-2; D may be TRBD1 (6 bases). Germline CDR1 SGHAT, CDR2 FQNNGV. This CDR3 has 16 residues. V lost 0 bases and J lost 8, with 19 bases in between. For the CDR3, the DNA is TGTGCCAGCAGCTTAGATCCCAGGACAGAGGGCGCCGGCTACACCTTC. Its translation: CASSLDPRTEGAGYTF.